This T cell receptor beta chain was sequenced for a study of cytomegalovirus exposure and HLA in healthy donors. Overall study: The study placed 80% to 85% of its roughly 430 genotyped donors in the Caucasian-associated ancestry cluster.

Donors counted as nominally healthy when sampled, yet unrecorded immune exposures were likely. With V trimmed by 0 bases and J by 4 bases, 2 bases remained unmatched. Germline CDR1 and CDR2: SGHTA and FQGTGA. The CDR3 has 15 amino acids. Notes on this clone: No antigen is known for it.

The PCR used 60 Vbeta and 13 Jbeta primers. Clones were sequenced by immunoSEQ multiplex PCR, and TCRdb holds only the in-frame ones, with some missing. The profile shows 200,000 to 250,000 clones, more than 60% of them singletons. Study findings and constraints: Later analysis reportedly placed an Asian-associated ancestry cluster below the approximately 650-donor mean in N-insertions. Earlier analysis looked at TCR beta V segments, and most were productive about 87% or about 30% of the time.

Sequenced sample: PBMCs. The V and J genes are TRBV7-3 and TRBJ2-2, with 7 bases that match TRBD1. The clonotype was recovered from a woman under 40 in good health and CMV-seronegative. CDR3 sequence: CASSLTGGGTGELFF. CDR3 DNA sequence: TGTGCCAGCAGCTTAACAGGGGGCGGCACCGGGGAGCTGTTTTTT. The full variable domain, rest sourced from reference TRBV7-3 and TRBJ2-2, is GAGVSQTPSNKVTEKGKYVELRCDPISGHTALYWYRQSLGQGPEFLIYFQGTGAADDSGLPNDRFFAVRPEGSVSTLKIQRTERGDSAVYLCASSLTGGGTGELFFGEGSRLTVL.